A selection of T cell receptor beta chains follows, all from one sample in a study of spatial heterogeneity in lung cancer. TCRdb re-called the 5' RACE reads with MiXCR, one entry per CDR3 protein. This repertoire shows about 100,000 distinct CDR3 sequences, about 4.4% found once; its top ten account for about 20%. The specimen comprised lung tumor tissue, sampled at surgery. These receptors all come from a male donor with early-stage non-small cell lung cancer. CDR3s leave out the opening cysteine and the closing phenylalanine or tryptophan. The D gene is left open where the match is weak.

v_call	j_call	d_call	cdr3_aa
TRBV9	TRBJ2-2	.	ASSEGTAGELF
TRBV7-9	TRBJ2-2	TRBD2	ASSPRTSTGELF
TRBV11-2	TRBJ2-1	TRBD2	ASSLVVGGRLSEHNEQF
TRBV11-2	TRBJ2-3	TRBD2	ASSLTLAGDTQY
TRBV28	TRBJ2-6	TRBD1	ASSHQQTGAGANVLT
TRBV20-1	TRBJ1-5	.	SAGSGLHNQPQH
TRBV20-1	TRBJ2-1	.	SAPNLATYNEQF
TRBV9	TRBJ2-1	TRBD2	ASSGLAGGYNEQF
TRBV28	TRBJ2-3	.	ASAVTDTQY
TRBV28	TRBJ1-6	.	ASSFRGFGDSPLH
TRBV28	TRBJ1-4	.	ATYTGATNEKLF
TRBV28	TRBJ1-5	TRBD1	ASSSIAGGDQPQH
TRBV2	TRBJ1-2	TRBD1	ASSGTGGYGYT
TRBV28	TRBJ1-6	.	ASSYGSKDSPLH
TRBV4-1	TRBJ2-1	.	ASSQGRPKLVGEQF
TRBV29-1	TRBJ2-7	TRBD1	SVSTGDEQY
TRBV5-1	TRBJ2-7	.	ASSKAASYEQY
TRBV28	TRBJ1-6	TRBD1	ASTINPLGQGYSPLH
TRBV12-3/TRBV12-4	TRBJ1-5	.	ASSMGSNQPQH
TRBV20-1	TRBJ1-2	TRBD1	SARRTGLSNYGYT
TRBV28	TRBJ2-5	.	ASRQTLGPGAIWAQY
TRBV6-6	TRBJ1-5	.	ASSPGQAMNQPQH
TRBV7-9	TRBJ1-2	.	ASSFWTDYGYT
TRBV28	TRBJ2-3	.	ASATQVVAADTQY
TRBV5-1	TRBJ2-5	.	ASSSGTRVQETQY
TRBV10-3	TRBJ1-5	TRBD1	ATWDRGIEPQH
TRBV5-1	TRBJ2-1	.	ASSPGLYNEQF
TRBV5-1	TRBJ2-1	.	ASSLEAGRSYNEQF
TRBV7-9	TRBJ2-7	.	ASSKYTGEQY
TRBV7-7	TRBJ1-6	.	ASSPRGGYNSPLH
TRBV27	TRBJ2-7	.	ASSQDRLVQY
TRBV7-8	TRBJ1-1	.	ASTRRGGTEAF
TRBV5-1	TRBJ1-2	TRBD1	ASSFKLAGGASSYGYT
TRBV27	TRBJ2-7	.	ASSLFSEAYEQY
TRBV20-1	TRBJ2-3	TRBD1	SATNRGQGGNTQY
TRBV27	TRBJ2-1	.	ASSGVYNEQF
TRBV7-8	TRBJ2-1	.	ASSLDLSDSTFLSSYNEQF
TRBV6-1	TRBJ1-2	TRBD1	ASSESVTGVYGYT
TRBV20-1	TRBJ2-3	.	SARDNRGPDTQY
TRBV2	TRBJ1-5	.	ASSSPVFRQH